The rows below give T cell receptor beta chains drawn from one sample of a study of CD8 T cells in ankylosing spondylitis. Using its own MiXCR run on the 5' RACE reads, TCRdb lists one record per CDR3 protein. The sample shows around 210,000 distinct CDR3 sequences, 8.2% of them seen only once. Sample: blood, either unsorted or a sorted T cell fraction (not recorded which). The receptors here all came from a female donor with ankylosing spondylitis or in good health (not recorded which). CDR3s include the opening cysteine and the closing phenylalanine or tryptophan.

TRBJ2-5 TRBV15 CATSRDYGGSRETQYF
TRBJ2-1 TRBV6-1 CASSLTLRLAEYNEQFF
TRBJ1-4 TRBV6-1 CAGRAPGTGYEKLFF
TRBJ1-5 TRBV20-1 CSAREGQGYQPQHF
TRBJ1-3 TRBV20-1 CSARDPGLAGNTIYF
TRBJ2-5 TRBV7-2 CASSSRDGTWGETQYF
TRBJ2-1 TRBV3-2 CACSSGLERGISYNEQFF
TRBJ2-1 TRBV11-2 CASSPSYEQFF
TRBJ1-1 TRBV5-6 CASSLEENTEAFF
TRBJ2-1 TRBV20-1 CSARAPLAGSSYNEQFF
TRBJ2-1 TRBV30 CAWSPGSYSYNEQFF
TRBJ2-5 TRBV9 CASSGVADETQYF
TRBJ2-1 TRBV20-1 CSAFLAGGLNEQFF
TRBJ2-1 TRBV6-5 CASSYSGDEQFF
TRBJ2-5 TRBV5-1 CASNTGKQETQYF
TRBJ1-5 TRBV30 CACDRRARGQPQHF
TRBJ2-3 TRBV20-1 CSAPDYGTDTQYF
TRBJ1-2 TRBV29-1 CSVEMGSYGYTF
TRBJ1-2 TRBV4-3 CASSQQFGQIYGYTF
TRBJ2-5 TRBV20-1 CSARDQPSPQETQYF
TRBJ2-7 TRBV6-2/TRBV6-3 CASGSMGAYEQYF
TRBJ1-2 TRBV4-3 CASSPPGHNYGYTF
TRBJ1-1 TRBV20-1 CSAGGGGGTEAFF
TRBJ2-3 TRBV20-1 CSASQVKRAQYF
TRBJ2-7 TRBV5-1 CASSLGDRAGEQYF
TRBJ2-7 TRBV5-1 CASGRGQANDEQYF
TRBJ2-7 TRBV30 CAWDARGYEQYF
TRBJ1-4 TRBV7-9 CASSATNEKLFF
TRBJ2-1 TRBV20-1 CSARRQANEQFF
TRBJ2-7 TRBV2 CASNKRDLDYEQYF
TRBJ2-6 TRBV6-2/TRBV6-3 CASSDRGHRRGANVLTF
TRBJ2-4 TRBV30 CAVGRPKRDIQYF
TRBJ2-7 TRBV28 CASSLVGPARYEQYF
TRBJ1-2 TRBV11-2 CASSLGHYGYTF
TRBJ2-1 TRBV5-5 CASSLLAGSYNEQFF
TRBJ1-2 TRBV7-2 CASSYHGADYGYTF
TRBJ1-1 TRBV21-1 CASSAEGAQGTEAFF
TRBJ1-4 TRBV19 CASSINPARGEKLFF
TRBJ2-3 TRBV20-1 CSARFNPSDTQYF
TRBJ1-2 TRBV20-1 CSARDLQTGEYGYTF
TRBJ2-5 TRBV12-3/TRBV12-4 CASSFRTVRETQYF
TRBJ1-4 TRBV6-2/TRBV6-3 CASRPPGQGDEKLFF
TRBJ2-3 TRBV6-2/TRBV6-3 CASRRNTGDTQYF
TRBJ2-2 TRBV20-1 CSARRGLAGVGGELFF
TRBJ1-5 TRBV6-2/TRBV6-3 CASSSGQGGGNQPQHF
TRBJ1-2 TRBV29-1 CSVGGAGQGYGYTF
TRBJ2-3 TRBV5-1 CASYVGGGGPDTQYF
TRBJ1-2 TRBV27 CASSFWGGEYGYTF
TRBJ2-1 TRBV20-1 CSARPSGTSYNEQFF
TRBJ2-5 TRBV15 CATSSGAAGGPQETQYF
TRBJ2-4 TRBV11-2 CASSLVGAGLAKNIQYF
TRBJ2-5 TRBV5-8 CASSPAGTSGNQETQYF
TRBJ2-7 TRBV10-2 CASQDRGYEQYF
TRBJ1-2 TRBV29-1 CSVGPEGTYYGYTF